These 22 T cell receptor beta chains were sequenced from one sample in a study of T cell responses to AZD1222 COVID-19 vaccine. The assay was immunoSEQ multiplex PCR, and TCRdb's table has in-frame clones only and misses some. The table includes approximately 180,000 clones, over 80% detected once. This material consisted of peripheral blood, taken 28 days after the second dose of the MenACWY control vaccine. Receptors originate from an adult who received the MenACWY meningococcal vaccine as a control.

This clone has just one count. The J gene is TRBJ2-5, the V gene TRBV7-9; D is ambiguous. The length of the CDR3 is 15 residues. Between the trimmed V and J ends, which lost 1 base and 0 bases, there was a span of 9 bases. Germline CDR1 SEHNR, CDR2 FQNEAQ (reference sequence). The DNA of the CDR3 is TGTGCCAGCAGCTTAGGTGTCGTACACCAAGAGACCCAGTACTTC. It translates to CASSLGVVHQETQYF.

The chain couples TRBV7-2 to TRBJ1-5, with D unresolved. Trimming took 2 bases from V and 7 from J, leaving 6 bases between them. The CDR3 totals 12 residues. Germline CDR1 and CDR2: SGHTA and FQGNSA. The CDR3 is CASSLKLQPQHF. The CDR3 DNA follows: TGTGCCAGCAGCTTAAAGCTCCAGCCCCAGCATTTT.

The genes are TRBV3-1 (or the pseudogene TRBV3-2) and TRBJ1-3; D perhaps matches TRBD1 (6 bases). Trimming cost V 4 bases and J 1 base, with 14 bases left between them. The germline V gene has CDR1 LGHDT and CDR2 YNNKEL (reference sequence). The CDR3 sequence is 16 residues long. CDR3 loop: CASSLLGQTSGNTIYF. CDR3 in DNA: TGTGCCAGCAGCCTTCTCGGACAGACATCTGGAAACACCATATATTTT.

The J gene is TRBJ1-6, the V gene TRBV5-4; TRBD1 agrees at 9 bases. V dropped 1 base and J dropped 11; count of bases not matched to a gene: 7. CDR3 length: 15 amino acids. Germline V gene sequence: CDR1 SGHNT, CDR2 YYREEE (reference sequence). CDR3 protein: CASSLKWGQGAPLHF. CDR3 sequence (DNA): TGTGCCAGCAGCTTGAAATGGGGACAGGGAGCACCCCTCCACTTT.

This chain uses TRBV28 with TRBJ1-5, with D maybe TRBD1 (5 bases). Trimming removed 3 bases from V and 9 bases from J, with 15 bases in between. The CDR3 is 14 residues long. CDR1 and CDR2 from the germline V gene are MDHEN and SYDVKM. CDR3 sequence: CASSFGAGKWPQHF. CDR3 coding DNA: TGTGCCAGCAGTTTTGGGGCAGGGAAATGGCCCCAGCATTTT.

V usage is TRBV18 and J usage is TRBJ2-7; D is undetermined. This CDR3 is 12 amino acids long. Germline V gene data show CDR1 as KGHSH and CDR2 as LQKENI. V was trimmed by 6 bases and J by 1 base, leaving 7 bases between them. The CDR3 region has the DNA TGTGCCAGCTCCCCCGGGTCCTACGAGCAGTACTTC. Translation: CASSPGSYEQYF.

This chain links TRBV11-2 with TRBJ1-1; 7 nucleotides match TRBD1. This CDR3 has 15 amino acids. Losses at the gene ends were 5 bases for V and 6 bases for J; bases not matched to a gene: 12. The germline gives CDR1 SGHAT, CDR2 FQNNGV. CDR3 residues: CASSTRQGQYAEAFF. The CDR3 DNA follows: TGTGCCAGCAGCACCCGACAGGGCCAATACGCTGAAGCTTTCTTT.

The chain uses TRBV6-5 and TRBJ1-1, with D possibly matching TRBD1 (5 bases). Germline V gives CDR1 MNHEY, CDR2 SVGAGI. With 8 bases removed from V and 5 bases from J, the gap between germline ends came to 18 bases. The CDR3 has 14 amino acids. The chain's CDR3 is CASGERAGRTEAFF. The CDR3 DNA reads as TGTGCCAGCGGCGAACGGGCAGGGCGGACTGAAGCTTTCTTT.

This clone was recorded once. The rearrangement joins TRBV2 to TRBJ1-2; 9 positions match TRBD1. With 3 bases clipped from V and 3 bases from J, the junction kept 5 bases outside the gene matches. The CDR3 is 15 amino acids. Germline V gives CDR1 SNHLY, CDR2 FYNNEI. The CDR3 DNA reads TGTGCCAGCAGTGATACGAGACAGGGGGACTATGGCTACACCTTC. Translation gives CASSDTRQGDYGYTF.

CDR3 amino acids: CASSQAIISGNTIYF. The CDR3 DNA is TGTGCCAGCAGCCAAGCGATCATCTCTGGAAACACCATATATTTT. The chain joins TRBV3-1 (or the pseudogene TRBV3-2) to TRBJ1-3, with D hard to call. From germline, CDR1 is LGHDT and CDR2 YNNKEL (reference sequence). This CDR3 has 15 residues. Trimming took 1 base from V and 0 from J, leaving 7 bases between them.

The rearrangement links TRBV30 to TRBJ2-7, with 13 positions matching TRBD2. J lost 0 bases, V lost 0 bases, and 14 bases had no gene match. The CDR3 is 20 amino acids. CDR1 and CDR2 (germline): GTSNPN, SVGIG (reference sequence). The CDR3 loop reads CAWSVLGLAGDYWSSYEQYF. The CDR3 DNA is TGTGCCTGGAGTGTACTCGGACTAGCGGGGGATTACTGGAGCTCCTACGAGCAGTACTTC.

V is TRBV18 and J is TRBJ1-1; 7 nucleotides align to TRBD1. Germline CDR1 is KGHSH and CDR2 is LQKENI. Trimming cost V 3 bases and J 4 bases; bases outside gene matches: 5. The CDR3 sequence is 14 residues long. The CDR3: CASSPSAGGTEAFF. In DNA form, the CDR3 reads TGTGCCAGCTCACCGTCGGCAGGGGGCACTGAAGCTTTCTTT. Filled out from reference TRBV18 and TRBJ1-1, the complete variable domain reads NAGVMQNPRHLVRRRGQEARLRCSPMKGHSHVYWYRQLPEEGLKFMVYLQKENIIDESGMPKERFSAEFPKEGPSILRIQQVVRGDSAAYFCASSPSAGGTEAFFGQGTRLTVV.

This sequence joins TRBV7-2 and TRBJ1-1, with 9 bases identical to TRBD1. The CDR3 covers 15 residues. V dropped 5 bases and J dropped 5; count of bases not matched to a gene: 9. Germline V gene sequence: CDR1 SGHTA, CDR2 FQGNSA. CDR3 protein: CASSPQTGGRTEAFF. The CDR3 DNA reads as TGTGCCAGCAGCCCCCAGACAGGGGGTCGGACTGAAGCTTTCTTT.

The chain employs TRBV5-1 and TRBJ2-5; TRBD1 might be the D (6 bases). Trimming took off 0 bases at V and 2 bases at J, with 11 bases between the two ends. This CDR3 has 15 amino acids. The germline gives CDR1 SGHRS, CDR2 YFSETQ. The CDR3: CASSLVGQGQETQYF. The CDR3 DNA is TGCGCCAGCAGCTTGGTGGGACAAGGGCAAGAGACCCAGTACTTC.

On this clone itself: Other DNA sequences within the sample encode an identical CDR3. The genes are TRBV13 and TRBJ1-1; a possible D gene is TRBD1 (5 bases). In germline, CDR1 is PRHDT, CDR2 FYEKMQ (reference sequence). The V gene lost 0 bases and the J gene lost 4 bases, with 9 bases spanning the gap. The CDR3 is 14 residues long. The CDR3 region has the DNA TGTGCCAGCAGCTTAGGCGTCCAGGGCACTGAAGCTTTCTTT. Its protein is CASSLGVQGTEAFF.

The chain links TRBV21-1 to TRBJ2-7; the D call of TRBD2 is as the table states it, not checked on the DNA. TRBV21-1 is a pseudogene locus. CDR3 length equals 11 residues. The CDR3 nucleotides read TGTGCCAGCAGCAATCTTAACGAGCAGTACTTC. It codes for CASSNLNEQYF.

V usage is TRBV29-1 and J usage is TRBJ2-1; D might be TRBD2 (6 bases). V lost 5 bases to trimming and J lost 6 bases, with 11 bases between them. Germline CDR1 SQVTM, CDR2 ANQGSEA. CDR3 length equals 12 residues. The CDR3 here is CSVRRGVNEQFF. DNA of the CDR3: TGCAGCGTTAGGCGGGGAGTCAATGAGCAGTTCTTC.

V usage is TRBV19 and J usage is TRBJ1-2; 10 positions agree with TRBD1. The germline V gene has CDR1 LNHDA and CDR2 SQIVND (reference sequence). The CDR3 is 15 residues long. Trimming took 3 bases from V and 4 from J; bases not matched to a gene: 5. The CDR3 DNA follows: TGTGCCAGTAGTATCCGACAGGGGGCTGGCTATGGCTACACCTTC. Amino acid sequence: CASSIRQGAGYGYTF.

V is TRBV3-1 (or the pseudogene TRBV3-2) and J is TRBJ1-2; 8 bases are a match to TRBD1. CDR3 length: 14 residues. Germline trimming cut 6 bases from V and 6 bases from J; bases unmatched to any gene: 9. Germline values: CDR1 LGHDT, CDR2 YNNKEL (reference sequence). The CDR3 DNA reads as TGTGCCAGCAGTCCAGGACAGGGCCCCGATGGCTACACCTTC. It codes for CASSPGQGPDGYTF.

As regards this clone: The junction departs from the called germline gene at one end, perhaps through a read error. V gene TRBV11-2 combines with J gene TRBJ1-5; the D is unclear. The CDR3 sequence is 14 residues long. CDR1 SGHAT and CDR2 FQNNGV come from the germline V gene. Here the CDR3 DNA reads TGTGCCACCAGCAGTGGGTTAAGCAATCAGCCCCAGCATTTT. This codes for CATSSGLSNQPQHF.

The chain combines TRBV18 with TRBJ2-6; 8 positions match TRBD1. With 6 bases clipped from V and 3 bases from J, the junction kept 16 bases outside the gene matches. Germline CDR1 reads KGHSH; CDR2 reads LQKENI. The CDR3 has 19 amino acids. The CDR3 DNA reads TGTGCCAGCTCCCTCAACAGGGGGTTGAGTTTGTTTGGGGCCAACGTCCTGACTTTC. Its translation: CASSLNRGLSLFGANVLTF.

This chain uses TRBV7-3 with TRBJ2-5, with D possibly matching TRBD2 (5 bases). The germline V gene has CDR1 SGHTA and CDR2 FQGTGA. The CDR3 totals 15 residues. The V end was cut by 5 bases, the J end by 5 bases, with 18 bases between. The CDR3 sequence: CASSDGVVSSETQYF. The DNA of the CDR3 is TGTGCCAGCAGCGACGGGGTGGTCTCTTCGGAGACCCAGTACTTC.